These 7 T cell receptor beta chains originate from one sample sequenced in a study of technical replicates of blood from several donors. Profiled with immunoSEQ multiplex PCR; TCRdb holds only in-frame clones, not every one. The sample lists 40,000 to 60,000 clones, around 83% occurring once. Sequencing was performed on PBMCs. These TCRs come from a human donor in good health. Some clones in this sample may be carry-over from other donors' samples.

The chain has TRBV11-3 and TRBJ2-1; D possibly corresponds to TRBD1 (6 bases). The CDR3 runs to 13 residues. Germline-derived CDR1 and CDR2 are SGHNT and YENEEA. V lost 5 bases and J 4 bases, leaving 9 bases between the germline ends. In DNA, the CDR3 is TGTGCCAGCAGCCGAGACAGGTACAATGAGCAGTTCTTC. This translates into CASSRDRYNEQFF.

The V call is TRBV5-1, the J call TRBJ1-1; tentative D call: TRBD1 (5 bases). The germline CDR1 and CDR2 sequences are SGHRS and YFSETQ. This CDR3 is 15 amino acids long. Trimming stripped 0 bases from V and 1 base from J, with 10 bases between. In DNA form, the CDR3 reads TGCGCCAGCAGCTTGGAGGGGCCGCAGAACACTGAAGCTTTCTTT. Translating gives CASSLEGPQNTEAFF.

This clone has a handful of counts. Here the CDR3 DNA reads TGTGCCAGCAGTGTGCAGCGGGGGGGTAACGAGCAGTACTTC. Protein: CASSVQRGGNEQYF. The J gene is TRBJ2-7, the V gene TRBV2; 10 bases are a match to TRBD2. From germline, CDR1 is SNHLY and CDR2 FYNNEI. This CDR3 contains 14 residues. Trimming at V came to 4 bases and at J to 5 bases, leaving 5 bases not matched to a gene.

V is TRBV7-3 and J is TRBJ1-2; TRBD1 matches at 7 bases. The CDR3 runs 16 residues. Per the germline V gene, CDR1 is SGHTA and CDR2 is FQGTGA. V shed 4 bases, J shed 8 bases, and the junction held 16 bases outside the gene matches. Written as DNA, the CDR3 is TGTGCCAGCAGCTCATTTTATGGGACAGATTATACGGGCTACACCTTC. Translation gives CASSSFYGTDYTGYTF. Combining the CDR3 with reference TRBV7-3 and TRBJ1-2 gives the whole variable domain GAGVSQTPSNKVTEKGKYVELRCDPISGHTALYWYRQSLGQGPEFLIYFQGTGAADDSGLPNDRFFAVRPEGSVSTLKIQRTERGDSAVYLCASSSFYGTDYTGYTFGSGTRLTVV.

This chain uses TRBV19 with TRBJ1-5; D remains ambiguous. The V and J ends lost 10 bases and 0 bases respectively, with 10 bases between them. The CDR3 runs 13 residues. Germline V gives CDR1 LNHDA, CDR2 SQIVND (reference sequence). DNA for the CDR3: TGTGCCACCTCTCTGAGTAGCAATCAGCCCCAGCATTTT. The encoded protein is CATSLSSNQPQHF. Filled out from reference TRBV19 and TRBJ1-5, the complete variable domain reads DGGITQSPKYLFRKEGQNVTLSCEQNLNHDAMYWYRQDPGQGLRLIYYSQIVNDFQKGDIAEGYSVSREKKESFPLTVTSAQKNPTAFYLCATSLSSNQPQHFGDGTRLSIL.

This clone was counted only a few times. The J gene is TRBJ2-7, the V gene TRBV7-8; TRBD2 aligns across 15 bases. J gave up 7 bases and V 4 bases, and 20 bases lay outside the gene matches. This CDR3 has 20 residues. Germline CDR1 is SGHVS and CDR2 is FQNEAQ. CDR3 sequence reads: CASSSLPAGLAGGRESEQYF. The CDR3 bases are TGTGCCAGCAGCTCCCTGCCCGCGGGACTAGCGGGAGGTCGGGAGTCGGAGCAGTACTTC.

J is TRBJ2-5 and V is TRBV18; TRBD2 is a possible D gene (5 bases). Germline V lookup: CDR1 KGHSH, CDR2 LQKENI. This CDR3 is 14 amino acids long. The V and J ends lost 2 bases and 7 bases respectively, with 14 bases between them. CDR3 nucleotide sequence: TGTGCCAGCTCACCAGACGGGGTCGGAAGGACCCAGTACTTC. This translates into CASSPDGVGRTQYF.